The 8 T cell receptor beta chains listed next were all sequenced from one sample in a study of tumor-infiltrating lymphocytes in primary liver carcinoma. RNA isolated from unsorted whole blood supplied the blood RNA, with germline DNA also extracted. Reverse transcription of around 0.45 ug total RNA with a constant-region primer produced TCR beta cDNA. Sequencing libraries for TCR beta derived from three nested multiplex PCR rounds that used slightly modified ARM-PCR. In the first two PCR rounds, TRBV1-TRBV30 forward primers were paired with a C-beta reverse primer, and each round lasted approximately 10 cycles. MiXCR was run by TCRdb on the multiplex PCR reads, yielding one entry per CDR3 protein. The sample shows 250,000 to 350,000 distinct CDR3 sequences, about three fifths of them seen only once. Sequences were obtained from peripheral blood. The receptors originated from a woman in her twenties or thirties with primary liver carcinoma and hepatitis B virus infection.

Concerning this clonotype: This may arise from a read error, as a much more abundant clone is one base away. The chain combines TRBV5-6 with TRBJ2-6; a weak D match, TRBD2 (5 bases). The CDR3 has 16 residues. Germline assignment: CDR1 SGHDT and CDR2 YYEEEE. The CDR3 region has the DNA TGTGTCAGCAGCTTGTATATAGCGACGGGGGCCAACGTCCTGACTTTC. It encodes CVSSLYIATGANVLTF.

Ten or more counts support this clonotype. CDR3: CASSQAGEQYF. The DNA for the CDR3 is TGTGCCAGCAGCCAAGCCGGCGAGCAGTACTTC. V and J are TRBV4-2 and TRBJ2-7; D remains ambiguous. V shed 1 base and J shed 6 bases, with 4 bases lying between them. The CDR3 is 11 residues long. Germline-derived CDR1 and CDR2 are LGHNA and YNFKEQ.

This chain connects TRBV11-2 to TRBJ2-2; 8 bases agree with TRBD1. CDR1 and CDR2 from the germline V gene are SGHAT and FQNNGV. Germline trimming cut 5 bases from V and 5 bases from J; bases unmatched to any gene: 19. CDR3 size: 19 residues. The CDR3 region has the DNA TGTGCCAGCAGCCCTAGGACAGGGCGGTTAGCGGACAGTACCGGGGAGCTGTTTTTT. Translating it yields CASSPRTGRLADSTGELFF.

Points on this clonotype: A single base separates this from a much larger clone, so it may be a read error. V and J are TRBV12-3 or TRBV12-4 and TRBJ2-5; tentative D call: TRBD1 (6 bases). Trimming took 7 bases from V and 5 from J, leaving 14 bases between them. The CDR3 length is 13 residues. DNA for the CDR3: TGTGCCAGCACCACAGGGTTGAGTGAGACCCAGTACTTC. It codes for CASTTGLSETQYF.

About this clonotype: The junction shows a germline mismatch at one end, possibly a read error. The CDR3 here is CASSLGTGVIEQYF. The CDR3 DNA reads as TGTGCCAGTAGCTTAGGGACAGGGGTTATCGAGCAGTACTTC. The V gene is TRBV11-3, the J gene TRBJ2-7; 10 nucleotides align to TRBD1. Per the germline V gene, CDR1 is SGHNT and CDR2 is YENEEA. The CDR3 is 14 amino acids. The complete variable domain, with remaining parts taken from reference TRBV11-3 and TRBJ2-7, reads EAGVVQSPRYKIIEKKQPVAFWCNPISGHNTLYWYLQNLGQGPELLIRYENEEAVDDSQLPKDRFSAERLKGVDSTLKIQPAELGDSAVYLCASSLGTGVIEQYFGPGTRLTVT.

This clonotype was observed at least ten times. The chain uses TRBV7-8 and TRBJ2-5, with D possibly being TRBD1 or TRBD2 (5 bases each). V lost 8 bases and J 2 bases, leaving 15 bases between the germline ends. Germline V gene sequence: CDR1 SGHVS, CDR2 FQNEAQ. This CDR3 has 14 amino acids. In nucleotides, the CDR3 is TGTGCCAGCGGATCTCGGGGCTTTCAAGAGACCCAGTACTTC. Amino acids: CASGSRGFQETQYF.

For this clonotype: An end of the junction does not agree with germline; a read error may underlie this. CDR3 residues: CASGLNGSTDTRYF. DNA of the CDR3: TGTGCTAGTGGGCTGAACGGGAGCACAGATACGCGGTATTTT. This chain uses TRBV12-5 with TRBJ2-3, with D possibly being TRBD2 (6 bases). The CDR3 length is 14 residues. Germline V gene sequence: CDR1 LGHNT, CDR2 FRNRAP.

At least ten counts were recorded for this clonotype. V is TRBV29-1 and J is TRBJ2-3; D tentatively fits TRBD1 or TRBD2 (5 bases each). The germline gives CDR1 SQVTM, CDR2 ANQGSEA. This CDR3 has 14 amino acids. V gave up 5 bases and J gave up 0 bases, with 12 bases separating them. DNA for the CDR3: TGCAGCGTTAAAAGGGACGGAAGCACAGATACGCAGTATTTT. Its protein product is CSVKRDGSTDTQYF.